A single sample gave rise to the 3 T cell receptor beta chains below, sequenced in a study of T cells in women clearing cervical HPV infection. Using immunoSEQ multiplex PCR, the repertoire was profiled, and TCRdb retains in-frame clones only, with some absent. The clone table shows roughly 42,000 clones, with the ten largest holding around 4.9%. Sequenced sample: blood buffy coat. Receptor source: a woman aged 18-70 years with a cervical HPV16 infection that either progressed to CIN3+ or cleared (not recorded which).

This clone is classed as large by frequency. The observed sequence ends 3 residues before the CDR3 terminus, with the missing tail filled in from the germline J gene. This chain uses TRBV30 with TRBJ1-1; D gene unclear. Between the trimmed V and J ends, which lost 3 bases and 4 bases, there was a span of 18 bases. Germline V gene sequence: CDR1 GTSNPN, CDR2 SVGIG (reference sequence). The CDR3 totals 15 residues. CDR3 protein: CAWSDPIIGSTEAFF. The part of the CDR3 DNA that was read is TGTGCCTGGAGCGACCCGATAATAGGGTCCACTGAA.

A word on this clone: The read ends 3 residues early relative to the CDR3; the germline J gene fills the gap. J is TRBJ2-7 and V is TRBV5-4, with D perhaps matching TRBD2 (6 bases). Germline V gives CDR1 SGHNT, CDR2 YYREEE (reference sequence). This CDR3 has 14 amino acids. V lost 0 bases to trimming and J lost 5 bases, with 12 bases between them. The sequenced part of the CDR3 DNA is TGTGCCAGCAGCTTGGGCAGGGAGGTCCACGAG. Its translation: CASSLGREVHE. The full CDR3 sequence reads CASSLGREVHEQYF.

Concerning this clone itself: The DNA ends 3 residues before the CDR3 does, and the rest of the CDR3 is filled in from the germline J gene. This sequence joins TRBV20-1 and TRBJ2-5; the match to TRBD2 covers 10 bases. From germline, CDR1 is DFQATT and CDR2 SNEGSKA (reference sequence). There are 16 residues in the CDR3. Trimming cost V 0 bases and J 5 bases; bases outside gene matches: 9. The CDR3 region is CSARDRSGGAMETQYF. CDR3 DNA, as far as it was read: TGCAGTGCTAGAGATAGGAGCGGGGGGGCCATGGAGACC.